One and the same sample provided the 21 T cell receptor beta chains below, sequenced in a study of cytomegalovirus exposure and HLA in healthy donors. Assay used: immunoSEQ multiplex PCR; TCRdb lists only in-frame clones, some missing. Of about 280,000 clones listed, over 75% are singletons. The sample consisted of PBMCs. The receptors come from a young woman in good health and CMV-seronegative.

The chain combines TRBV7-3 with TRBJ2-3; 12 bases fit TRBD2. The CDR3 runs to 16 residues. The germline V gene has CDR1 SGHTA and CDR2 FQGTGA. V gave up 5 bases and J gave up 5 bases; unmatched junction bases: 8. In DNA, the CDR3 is TGTGCCAGCAGCCCCCGACTAGCGGGAGCTGGAGATACGCAGTATTTT. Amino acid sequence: CASSPRLAGAGDTQYF.

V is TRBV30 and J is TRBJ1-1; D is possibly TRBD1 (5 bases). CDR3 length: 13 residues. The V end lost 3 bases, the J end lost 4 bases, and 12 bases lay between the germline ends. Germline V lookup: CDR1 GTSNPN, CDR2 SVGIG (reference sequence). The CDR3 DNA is TGTGCCTGGAGACGACAGCAAAGCACTGAAGCTTTCTTT. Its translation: CAWRRQQSTEAFF.

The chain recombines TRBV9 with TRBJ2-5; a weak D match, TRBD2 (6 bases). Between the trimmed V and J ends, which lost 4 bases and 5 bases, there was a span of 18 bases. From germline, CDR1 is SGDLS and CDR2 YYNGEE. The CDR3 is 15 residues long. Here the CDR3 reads CASSSSGTQIETQYF. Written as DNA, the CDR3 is TGTGCCAGCAGCTCCTCCGGGACTCAGATCGAGACCCAGTACTTC.

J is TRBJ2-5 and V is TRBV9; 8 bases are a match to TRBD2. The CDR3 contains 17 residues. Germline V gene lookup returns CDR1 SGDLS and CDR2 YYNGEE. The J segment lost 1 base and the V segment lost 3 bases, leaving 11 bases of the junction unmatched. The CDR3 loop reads CASSASGSHPTQETQYF. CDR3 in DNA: TGTGCCAGCAGCGCTAGCGGGTCCCACCCTACCCAAGAGACCCAGTACTTC.

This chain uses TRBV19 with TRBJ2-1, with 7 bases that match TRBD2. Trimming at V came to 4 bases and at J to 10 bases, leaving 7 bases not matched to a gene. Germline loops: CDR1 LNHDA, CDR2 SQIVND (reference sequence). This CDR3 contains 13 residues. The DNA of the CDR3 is TGTGCCAGTAGTAGCCGACTAGCAGAGGAGCAGTTCTTC. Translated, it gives CASSSRLAEEQFF. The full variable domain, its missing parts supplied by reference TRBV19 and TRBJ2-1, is DGGITQSPKYLFRKEGQNVTLSCEQNLNHDAMYWYRQDPGQGLRLIYYSQIVNDFQKGDIAEGYSVSREKKESFPLTVTSAQKNPTAFYLCASSSRLAEEQFFGPGTRLTVL.

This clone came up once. The CDR3 coding sequence is TGTGCCAGCAGTGACCACGGACAGGCATCTGTGTATGGCTACACCTTC. Protein product: CASSDHGQASVYGYTF. The genes are TRBV6-1 and TRBJ1-2; 7 bases match TRBD1. The V gene's germline CDR1 is MNHNS and CDR2 SASEGT. V lost 3 bases, J lost 5 bases, and 12 bases stayed unmatched. There are 16 residues in the CDR3.

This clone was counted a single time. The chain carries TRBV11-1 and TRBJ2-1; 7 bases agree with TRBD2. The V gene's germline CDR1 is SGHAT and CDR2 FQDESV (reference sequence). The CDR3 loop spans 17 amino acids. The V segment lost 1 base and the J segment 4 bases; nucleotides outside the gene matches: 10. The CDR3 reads CASSLGRAGESYNEQFF. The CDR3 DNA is TGTGCCAGCAGCTTAGGTCGGGCGGGAGAGTCTTACAATGAGCAGTTCTTC. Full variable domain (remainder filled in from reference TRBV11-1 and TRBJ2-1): EAEVAQSPRYKITEKSQAVAFWCDPISGHATLYWYRQILGQGPELLVQFQDESVVDDSQLPKDRFSAERLKGVDSTLKIQPAELGDSAMYLCASSLGRAGESYNEQFFGPGTRLTVL.

CDR3 residues: CASSLNLESRDSPYNEQFF. The CDR3 bases are TGTGCCAGCAGTTTAAATCTCGAGTCTCGGGACAGCCCCTACAATGAGCAGTTCTTC. The rearrangement links TRBV28 to TRBJ2-1; 7 nucleotides agree with TRBD1. The CDR3 sequence is 19 residues long. Germline V gene data show CDR1 as MDHEN and CDR2 as SYDVKM. The junction had 15 bases not matched to a gene; V was cut back by 2 bases and J by 2 bases.

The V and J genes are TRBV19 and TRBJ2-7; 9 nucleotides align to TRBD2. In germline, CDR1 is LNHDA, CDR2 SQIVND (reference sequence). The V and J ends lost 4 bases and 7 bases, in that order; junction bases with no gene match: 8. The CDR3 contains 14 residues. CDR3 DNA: TGTGCCAGTAGTACCTCCTCTACTAGCGGGGAGCAGTACTTC. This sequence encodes CASSTSSTSGEQYF.

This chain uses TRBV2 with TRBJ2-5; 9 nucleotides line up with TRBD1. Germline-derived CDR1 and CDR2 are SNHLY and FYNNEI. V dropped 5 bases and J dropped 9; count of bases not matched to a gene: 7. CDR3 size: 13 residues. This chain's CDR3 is CASSRDREDPQYF. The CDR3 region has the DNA TGTGCCAGCAGTCGGGACAGGGAAGACCCCCAGTACTTC. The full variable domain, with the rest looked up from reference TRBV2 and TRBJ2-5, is EPEVTQTPSHQVTQMGQEVILRCVPISNHLYFYWYRQILGQKVEFLVSFYNNEISEKSEIFDDQFSVERPDGSNFTLKIRSTKLEDSAMYFCASSRDREDPQYFGPGTRLLVL.

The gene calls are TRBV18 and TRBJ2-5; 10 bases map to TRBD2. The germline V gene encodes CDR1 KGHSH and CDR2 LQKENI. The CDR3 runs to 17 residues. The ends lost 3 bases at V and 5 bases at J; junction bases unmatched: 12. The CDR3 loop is CASSPNVVLAGVETQYF. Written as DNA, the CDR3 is TGTGCCAGCTCACCTAACGTGGTTCTAGCGGGAGTGGAGACCCAGTACTTC.

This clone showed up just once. The CDR3 is CASSSRLAGGPADTQYF. CDR3 in DNA: TGTGCCAGCAGCTCAAGACTAGCGGGAGGGCCGGCAGATACGCAGTATTTT. V is TRBV5-4 and J is TRBJ2-3, with TRBD2 identical over 14 bases. V lost 3 bases to trimming and J lost 4 bases; unmatched junction nucleotides: 7. Germline V CDR1 and CDR2: SGHNT, YYREEE (reference sequence). There are 17 residues in the CDR3.

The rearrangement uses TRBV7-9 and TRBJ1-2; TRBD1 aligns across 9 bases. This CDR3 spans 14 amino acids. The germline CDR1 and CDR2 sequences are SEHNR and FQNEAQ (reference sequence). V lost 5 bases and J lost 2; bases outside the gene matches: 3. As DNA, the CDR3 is TGTGCCAGCAGCGTCGGGACAGGGAACTATGGCTACACCTTC. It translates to CASSVGTGNYGYTF.

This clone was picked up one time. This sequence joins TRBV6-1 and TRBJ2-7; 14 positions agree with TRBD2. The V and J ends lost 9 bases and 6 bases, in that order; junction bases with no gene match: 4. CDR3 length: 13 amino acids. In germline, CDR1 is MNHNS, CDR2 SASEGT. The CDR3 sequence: CASRTSGRSEQYF. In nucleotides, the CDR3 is TGTGCCAGTAGGACTAGCGGGAGGTCCGAGCAGTACTTC.

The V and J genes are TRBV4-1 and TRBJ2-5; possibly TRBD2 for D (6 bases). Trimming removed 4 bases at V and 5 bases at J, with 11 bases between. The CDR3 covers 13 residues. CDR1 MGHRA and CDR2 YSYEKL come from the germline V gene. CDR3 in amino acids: CASSLGGRETQYF. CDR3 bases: TGCGCCAGCAGCCTAGGAGGGCGGGAGACCCAGTACTTC.

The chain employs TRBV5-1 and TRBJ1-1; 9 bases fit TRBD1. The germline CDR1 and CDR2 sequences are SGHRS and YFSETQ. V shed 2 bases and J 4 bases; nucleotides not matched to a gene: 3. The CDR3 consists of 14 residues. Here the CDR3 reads CASSFRDRVTEAFF. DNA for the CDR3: TGCGCCAGCAGCTTCCGGGACAGGGTCACTGAAGCTTTCTTT. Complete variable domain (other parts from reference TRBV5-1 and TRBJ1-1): KAGVTQTPRYLIKTRGQQVTLSCSPISGHRSVSWYQQTPGQGLQFLFEYFSETQRNKGNFPGRFSGRQFSNSRSEMNVSTLELGDSALYLCASSFRDRVTEAFFGQGTRLTVV.

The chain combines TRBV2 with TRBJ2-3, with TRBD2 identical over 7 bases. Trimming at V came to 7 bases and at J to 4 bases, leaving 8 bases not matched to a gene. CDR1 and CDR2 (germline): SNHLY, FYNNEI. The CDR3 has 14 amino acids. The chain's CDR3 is CASNIGGRADTQYF. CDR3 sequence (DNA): TGTGCCAGCAACATTGGCGGGAGAGCAGATACGCAGTATTTT.

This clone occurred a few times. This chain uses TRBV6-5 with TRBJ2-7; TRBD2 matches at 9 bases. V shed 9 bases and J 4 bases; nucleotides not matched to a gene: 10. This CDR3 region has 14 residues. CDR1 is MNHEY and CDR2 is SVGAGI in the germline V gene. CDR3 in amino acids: CASREAGGRYEQYF. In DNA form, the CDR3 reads TGTGCCAGTCGCGAAGCGGGAGGAAGGTACGAGCAGTACTTC.

The CDR3 DNA reads as TGCAGCGTTGTATTCCCGGGATTTGAACCCGGGGAGCTGTTTTTT. Translated: CSVVFPGFEPGELFF. This chain uses TRBV29-1 with TRBJ2-2, with D perhaps matching TRBD2 (5 bases). V shed 4 bases and J shed 6 bases, with 18 bases lying between them. The CDR3 extends over 15 amino acids. Germline V lookup: CDR1 SQVTM, CDR2 ANQGSEA.

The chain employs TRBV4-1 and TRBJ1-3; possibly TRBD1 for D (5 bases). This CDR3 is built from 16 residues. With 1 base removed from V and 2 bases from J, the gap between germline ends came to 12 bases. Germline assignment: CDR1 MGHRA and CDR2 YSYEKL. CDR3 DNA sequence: TGCGCCAGCAGCCAAGGGGGGGGACGCACTGGAAACACCATATATTTT. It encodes CASSQGGGRTGNTIYF.

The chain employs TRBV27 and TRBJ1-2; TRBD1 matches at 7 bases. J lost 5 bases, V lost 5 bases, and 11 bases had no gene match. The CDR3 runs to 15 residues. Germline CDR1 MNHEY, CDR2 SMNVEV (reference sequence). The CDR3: CASSHQTGPEYGYTF. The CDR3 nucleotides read TGTGCCAGCAGTCATCAGACAGGGCCCGAGTATGGCTACACCTTC.